Following are 6 T cell receptor beta chains from one sample sequenced in a study of T cell changes during pregnancy in multiple sclerosis. Some clones are missing from TCRdb's copy, which holds only in-frame ones; the method was immunoSEQ multiplex PCR. Counted here are 40,000 to 60,000 clones, around 90% occurring once; the ten biggest clones make up roughly 10%. The sample here was CD8+ T cells from peripheral blood mononuclear cells, taken after pregnancy. These receptor sequences come from a female donor with multiple sclerosis, enrolled in a pregnancy study.

The chain links TRBV30 to TRBJ2-7, with a tentative D call TRBD2 (7 bases). This CDR3 is built from 12 residues. Trimming pared 4 bases from V and 4 bases from J, leaving 11 bases between. Germline V gene data show CDR1 as GTSNPN and CDR2 as SVGIG (reference sequence). The CDR3 region has the DNA TGTGCCTGGAACAAGGGGGGGTACGAGCAGTACTTC. Protein sequence: CAWNKGGYEQYF. Supplemented by reference TRBV30 and TRBJ2-7, the full variable domain reads SQTIHQWPATLVQPVGSPLSLECTVEGTSNPNLYWYRQAAGRGLQLLFYSVGIGQISSEVPQNLSASRPQDRQFILSSKKLLLSDSGFYLCAWNKGGYEQYFGPGTRLTVT.

The V call is TRBV5-5, the J call TRBJ1-6; D may be TRBD1 (6 bases). Trimming removed 4 bases at V and 8 bases at J, with 10 bases between. This CDR3 has 13 residues. Germline values: CDR1 SGHKS, CDR2 YYEKEE (reference sequence). The CDR3 coding sequence is TGTGCCAGCAGCGAGGACAGTTATTCACCCCTCCACTTT. Translated: CASSEDSYSPLHF.

This clone was observed once. CDR3: CASSPRGQGRETQYF. Here the CDR3 DNA reads TGTGCCAGCAGCCCTAGGGGACAGGGTAGGGAGACCCAGTACTTC. The chain has TRBV13 and TRBJ2-5, with 9 bases fitting TRBD1. Trimming removed 5 bases from V and 5 bases from J; junction bases left unmatched: 9. In germline, CDR1 is PRHDT, CDR2 FYEKMQ (reference sequence). CDR3 length: 15 residues.

This sequence joins TRBV6-5 and TRBJ2-7; TRBD2 might be the D (6 bases). The V and J ends lost 2 bases and 0 bases respectively, with 11 bases between them. Germline lookup yields CDR1 MNHEY and CDR2 SVGAGI. The CDR3 consists of 15 residues. In nucleotides, the CDR3 is TGTGCCAGCAGTTACACGGGAGAGGGCTCCTACGAGCAGTACTTC. Translation: CASSYTGEGSYEQYF.

The gene calls are TRBV9 and TRBJ1-1; 7 nucleotides align to TRBD1. J was trimmed by 6 bases and V by 4 bases; bases with no gene match: 9. CDR3 length: 14 residues. The V gene's germline CDR1 is SGDLS and CDR2 YYNGEE. CDR3 in DNA: TGTGCCAGCAGCCAGACAGGGTTCCTCTCTGAAGCTTTCTTT. Translation gives CASSQTGFLSEAFF.

In its sample, this clone was seen once. This chain links TRBV27 with TRBJ1-5, with a possible D match to TRBD1 (6 bases). The length of the CDR3 is 12 residues. Deletions cut 5 bases from V and 6 bases from J, with 8 bases between. The germline gives CDR1 MNHEY, CDR2 SMNVEV (reference sequence). The CDR3 DNA reads TGTGCCAGCAGTCAGGGGTCTCAGCCCCAGCATTTT. It is translated as CASSQGSQPQHF.